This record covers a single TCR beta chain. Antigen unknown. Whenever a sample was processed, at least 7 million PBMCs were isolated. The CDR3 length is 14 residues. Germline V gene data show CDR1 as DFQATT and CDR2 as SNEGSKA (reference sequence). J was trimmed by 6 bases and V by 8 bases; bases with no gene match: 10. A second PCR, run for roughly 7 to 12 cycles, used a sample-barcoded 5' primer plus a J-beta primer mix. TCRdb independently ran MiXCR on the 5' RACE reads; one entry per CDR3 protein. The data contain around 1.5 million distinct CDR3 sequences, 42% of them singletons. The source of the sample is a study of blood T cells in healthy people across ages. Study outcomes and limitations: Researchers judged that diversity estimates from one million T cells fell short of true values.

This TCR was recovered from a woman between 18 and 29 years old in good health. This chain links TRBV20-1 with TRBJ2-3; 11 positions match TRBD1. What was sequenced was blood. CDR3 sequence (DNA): TGCAGTTCCTTCCGGGACAGGGGGGTGGATACGCAGTATTTT. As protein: CSSFRDRGVDTQYF.